The 23 T cell receptor beta chains presented below share a single source sample, sequenced in a study of control samples from healthy donors and cancer patients. Using immunoSEQ multiplex PCR, the repertoire was profiled, and TCRdb retains in-frame clones only, with some absent. The sample contains approximately 140,000 clones, 92% of which appear only once. Material: blood. The receptors stem from a man aged 25-40 years in good health.

This clone is a singleton in its sample. The gene calls are TRBV5-1 and TRBJ2-2, with 11 positions matching TRBD2. This CDR3 has 16 amino acids. After removal of 0 bases from V and 5 bases from J, the junction contained 3 bases not matched to a gene. Germline V gives CDR1 SGHRS, CDR2 YFSETQ. The CDR3 reads CASSLGLAGLTGELFF. CDR3 nucleotides: TGCGCCAGCAGCTTGGGACTAGCGGGACTGACCGGGGAGCTGTTTTTT.

The chain has TRBV25-1 and TRBJ1-1, with D hard to call. The V gene lost 1 base and the J gene lost 1 base, with 4 bases spanning the gap. This CDR3 is 13 amino acids long. Per the germline V gene, CDR1 is MGHDK and CDR2 is SYGVNS. The CDR3 DNA sequence: TGTGCCAGCAGTGAATTGGGGAACACTGAAGCTTTCTTT. Its protein product is CASSELGNTEAFF.

The rearrangement uses TRBV11-3 and TRBJ1-1; TRBD1 is a possible D gene (6 bases). Germline CDR1 SGHNT, CDR2 YENEEA. The CDR3 totals 13 residues. V was pared by 8 bases and J by 2 bases, with 12 bases between. CDR3 bases: TGTGCCAGCGGCGGACAGAGAAACACTGAAGCTTTCTTT. Encoded protein: CASGGQRNTEAFF.

The V call is TRBV7-2, the J call TRBJ1-1; D not resolved. CDR3 length equals 14 residues. Trimming left V 1 base short and J 1 base short, with 7 bases between. Looked up from germline, CDR1 is SGHTA and CDR2 is FQGNSA. The CDR3 here is CASSLEYANTEAFF. In DNA form, the CDR3 reads TGTGCCAGCAGCTTAGAGTACGCGAACACTGAAGCTTTCTTT.

To note about this clone: Germline and junction disagree at one end, which may indicate a read error. Distinct nucleotide sequences in the sample also encode this CDR3. The chain couples TRBV20-1 to TRBJ2-5, with D hard to call. This CDR3 has 11 amino acids. CDR1 and CDR2 from the germline V gene are DFQATT and SNEGSKA (reference sequence). The CDR3 is CSARDLRTQYF. The CDR3 region has the DNA TGCAGCGCTAGAGATCTCAGGACCCAGTACTTC.

The rearrangement links TRBV7-8 to TRBJ1-5, with D tentatively TRBD1 (5 bases). V lost 3 bases and J lost 2, with 8 bases in between. Per germline, CDR1 SGHVS and CDR2 FQNEAQ. The CDR3 has 14 amino acids. CDR3 coding DNA: TGTGCCAGCAGCTTTGACAGAGGCAATCAGCCCCAGCATTTT. Its translation: CASSFDRGNQPQHF.

The rearrangement uses TRBV24-1 and TRBJ2-3; D is undetermined. Germline CDR1 and CDR2: KGHDR and SFDVKD. This CDR3 region has 14 residues. V lost 4 bases to trimming and J lost 2 bases, with 9 bases between them. CDR3 DNA: TGTGCCACCAGTGACCTGGACGTCACAGATACGCAGTATTTT. It yields the protein CATSDLDVTDTQYF.

Notes on this clone: The identical CDR3 is also encoded by other nucleotide sequences in the sample. The rearrangement uses TRBV14 and TRBJ1-1; maybe TRBD1 (5 bases). The germline V gene has CDR1 SGHDN and CDR2 FVKESK. V was clipped by 1 base and J by 5 bases, with 8 bases between them. The CDR3 spans 13 residues. CDR3 region: CASSQVGGTEAFF. The DNA for the CDR3 is TGTGCCAGCAGCCAAGTCGGGGGTACTGAAGCTTTCTTT. The full variable domain, completed using reference TRBV14 and TRBJ1-1, is EAGVTQFPSHSVIEKGQTVTLRCDPISGHDNLYWYRRVMGKEIKFLLHFVKESKQDESGMPNNRFLAERTGGTYSTLKVQPAELEDSGVYFCASSQVGGTEAFFGQGTRLTVV.

The V and J genes are TRBV30 and TRBJ2-3; a possible D gene is TRBD1 (6 bases). Trimming took 2 bases from V and 14 from J, leaving 14 bases between them. Looked up from germline, CDR1 is GTSNPN and CDR2 is SVGIG (reference sequence). This CDR3 comprises 11 residues. The DNA for the CDR3 is TGTGCCTGGAGTCTCCGGGACATAGCGTATTTT. Translated, it gives CAWSLRDIAYF.

J is TRBJ2-5 and V is TRBV3-1 (or the pseudogene TRBV3-2), with D perhaps matching TRBD1 (5 bases). Germline V gives CDR1 LGHDT, CDR2 YNNKEL (reference sequence). V lost 3 bases and J lost 8, with 19 bases in between. This CDR3 is 15 amino acids long. The CDR3 DNA follows: TGTGCCAGCAGCCACATCGGACAAAGTAAGAAAACCCAGTACTTC. Amino acids: CASSHIGQSKKTQYF.

This clone appeared once. The chain carries TRBV5-4 and TRBJ1-2; no definite D call. This CDR3 spans 15 amino acids. CDR1 SGHNT and CDR2 YYREEE come from the germline V gene (reference sequence). Trimming left V 0 bases short and J 3 bases short, with 12 bases between. CDR3 DNA sequence: TGTGCCAGCAGCTTGGGAGGGTATGGGTACTATGGCTACACCTTC. Encoded protein: CASSLGGYGYYGYTF.

The CDR3 nucleotides are TGTGCCAGCAGCTTAGGGGAGGCGGAGACCCAGTACTTC. It is translated as CASSLGEAETQYF. This chain joins TRBV11-3 and TRBJ2-5; D may be TRBD2 (6 bases). CDR3 length: 13 amino acids. The germline CDR1 and CDR2 sequences are SGHNT and YENEEA. V was shortened by 1 base and J by 5 bases, with 8 bases between the two germline ends.

The J gene is TRBJ1-6, the V gene TRBV3-1 (or the pseudogene TRBV3-2), with a tentative D call TRBD1 (6 bases). Trimming cost V 4 bases and J 3 bases, with 13 bases left between them. Germline CDR1 is LGHDT and CDR2 is YNNKEL (reference sequence). The CDR3 totals 16 residues. The chain's CDR3 is CASSLRGIGYNSPLHF. CDR3 sequence (DNA): TGTGCCAGCAGCCTCAGGGGAATCGGCTATAATTCACCCCTCCACTTT.

The chain is built from TRBV2 and TRBJ1-4; unclear D gene. The length of the CDR3 is 16 residues. The germline CDR1 and CDR2 sequences are SNHLY and FYNNEI. V lost 6 bases and J lost 0, with 14 bases in between. CDR3 DNA sequence: TGTGCCAGCAGGGACTTAGGAGGAGCAACTAATGAAAAACTGTTTTTT. Its translation is CASRDLGGATNEKLFF. Supplemented by reference TRBV2 and TRBJ1-4, the full variable domain reads EPEVTQTPSHQVTQMGQEVILRCVPISNHLYFYWYRQILGQKVEFLVSFYNNEISEKSEIFDDQFSVERPDGSNFTLKIRSTKLEDSAMYFCASRDLGGATNEKLFFGSGTQLSVL.

The chain employs TRBV28 and TRBJ2-1, with D tentatively TRBD1 (5 bases). Trimming left V 3 bases short and J 4 bases short, with 16 bases between. This CDR3 comprises 16 residues. Per germline, CDR1 MDHEN and CDR2 SYDVKM. Written as DNA, the CDR3 is TGTGCCAGCAGTTTTTTGGATACAGGAAAATACAATGAGCAGTTCTTC. Translated: CASSFLDTGKYNEQFF. Filled out from reference TRBV28 and TRBJ2-1, the complete variable domain reads DVKVTQSSRYLVKRTGEKVFLECVQDMDHENMFWYRQDPGLGLRLIYFSYDVKMKEKGDIPEGYSVSREKKERFSLILESASTNQTSMYLCASSFLDTGKYNEQFFGPGTRLTVL.

J is TRBJ1-1 and V is TRBV20-1; D is ambiguous. This CDR3 has 11 amino acids. The germline V gene encodes CDR1 DFQATT and CDR2 SNEGSKA (reference sequence). With 2 bases removed from V and 11 bases from J, the gap between germline ends came to 12 bases. For the CDR3, the DNA is TGCAGTGCTAGAATCGGCACGTTTGCTTTCTTT. Translation: CSARIGTFAFF.

The CDR3 nucleotides read TGTGCCAGCAGTTCGGGGGGGGCCTCACAGGGTGAAAAACTGTTTTTT. Translating it yields CASSSGGASQGEKLFF. The chain links TRBV28 to TRBJ1-4, with a weak D call TRBD1 (6 bases). The CDR3 loop spans 16 amino acids. Looked up from germline, CDR1 is MDHEN and CDR2 is SYDVKM. The V end lost 4 bases, the J end lost 7 bases, and 19 bases lay between the germline ends.

The CDR3 DNA is TGTGCCAGCAGTTATTCAGGGGGCCCCTCGTCAGAACTGTTTTTT. Its protein product is CASSYSGGPSSELFF. J is TRBJ1-4 and V is TRBV6-5; 8 nucleotides match TRBD1. Trimming cost V 3 bases and J 12 bases; bases outside gene matches: 12. CDR3 size: 15 residues. Germline assignment: CDR1 MNHEY and CDR2 SVGAGI.

In the case of this clone: At one end, the junction sequence differs from germline, possibly due to a read error. The chain joins TRBV19 to TRBJ2-1, with TRBD2 as a possible D gene (6 bases). This CDR3 has 13 amino acids. CDR1 is LNHDA and CDR2 is SQIVND in the germline V gene (reference sequence). CDR3 DNA sequence: TGTGCCAGTAGTATAGATTTGACGGGAGATAGGATCTTC. Protein sequence: CASSIDLTGDRIF.

The chain uses TRBV25-1 and TRBJ2-5; D is possibly TRBD2 (6 bases). Per the germline V gene, CDR1 is MGHDK and CDR2 is SYGVNS. CDR3 size: 16 residues. Trimming removed 4 bases from V and 4 bases from J, with 19 bases in between. DNA for the CDR3: TGTGCCAGCAGTGGCCCCACGGGGGTGCCCGGAGAGACCCAGTACTTC. Residues: CASSGPTGVPGETQYF.

The chain uses TRBV6-5 and TRBJ2-7; maybe TRBD1 (6 bases). Trimming left V 6 bases short and J 6 bases short, with 9 bases between. There are 11 residues in the CDR3. Germline lookup yields CDR1 MNHEY and CDR2 SVGAGI. The CDR3 region has the DNA TGTGCCAGCAGACAGGGAGCCGAGCAGTACTTC. As protein: CASRQGAEQYF.

The rearrangement joins TRBV18 to TRBJ2-7, with D uncertain. CDR1 KGHSH and CDR2 LQKENI come from the germline V gene. V gave up 1 base and J gave up 3 bases, with 4 bases separating them. This CDR3 has 12 residues. DNA for the CDR3: TGTGCCAGCTCACCACAAAACTACGAGCAGTACTTC. Protein sequence: CASSPQNYEQYF.

The CDR3 here is CASSLGTAGNTIYF. The CDR3 region has the DNA TGTGCCAGCAGCTTAGGGACAGCCGGAAACACCATATATTTT. This chain links TRBV11-3 with TRBJ1-3; a possible D gene is TRBD1 (6 bases). Trimming stripped 1 base from V and 4 bases from J, with 8 bases between. The CDR3 is made up of 14 amino acids. Germline-derived CDR1 and CDR2 are SGHNT and YENEEA.